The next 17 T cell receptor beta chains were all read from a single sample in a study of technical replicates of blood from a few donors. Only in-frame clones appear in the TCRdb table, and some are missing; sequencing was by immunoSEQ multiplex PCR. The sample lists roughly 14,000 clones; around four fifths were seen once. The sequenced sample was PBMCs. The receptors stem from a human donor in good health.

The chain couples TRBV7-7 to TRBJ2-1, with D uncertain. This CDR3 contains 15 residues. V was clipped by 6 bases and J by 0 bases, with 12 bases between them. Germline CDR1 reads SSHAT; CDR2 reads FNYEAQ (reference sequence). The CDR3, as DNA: TGTGCCAGCAGTTGGTCCTATAGCTCCTACAATGAGCAGTTCTTC. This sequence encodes CASSWSYSSYNEQFF.

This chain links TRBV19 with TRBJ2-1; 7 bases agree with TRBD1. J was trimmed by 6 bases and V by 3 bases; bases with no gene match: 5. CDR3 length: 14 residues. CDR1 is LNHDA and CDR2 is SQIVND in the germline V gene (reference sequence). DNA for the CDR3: TGTGCCAGTAGTATGGCAGGGGGAAGCAATGAGCAGTTCTTC. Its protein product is CASSMAGGSNEQFF. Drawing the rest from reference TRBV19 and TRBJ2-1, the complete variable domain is DGGITQSPKYLFRKEGQNVTLSCEQNLNHDAMYWYRQDPGQGLRLIYYSQIVNDFQKGDIAEGYSVSREKKESFPLTVTSAQKNPTAFYLCASSMAGGSNEQFFGPGTRLTVL.

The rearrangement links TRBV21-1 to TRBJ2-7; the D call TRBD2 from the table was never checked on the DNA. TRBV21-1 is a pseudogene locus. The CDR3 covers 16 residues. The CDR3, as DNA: TGTGCCAGCCGTGAAAGAGGCACCCTACTCTCCTACGAGCAGTACTTC. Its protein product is CASRERGTLLSYEQYF.

CDR3 coding DNA: TGTGCCACCCAAGCGGGGACGAACACCGGGGAGCTGTTTTTT. Protein product: CATQAGTNTGELFF. This chain joins TRBV2 and TRBJ2-2; TRBD2 agrees at 7 bases. This CDR3 is 14 amino acids long. The V and J ends lost 10 bases and 0 bases, in that order; junction bases with no gene match: 5. Per the germline V gene, CDR1 is SNHLY and CDR2 is FYNNEI.

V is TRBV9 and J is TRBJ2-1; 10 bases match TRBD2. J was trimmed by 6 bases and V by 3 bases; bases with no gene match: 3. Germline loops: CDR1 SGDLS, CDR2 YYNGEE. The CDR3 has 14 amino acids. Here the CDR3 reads CASSGTSGSNEQFF. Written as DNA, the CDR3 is TGTGCCAGCAGCGGGACTAGCGGTTCCAATGAGCAGTTCTTC.

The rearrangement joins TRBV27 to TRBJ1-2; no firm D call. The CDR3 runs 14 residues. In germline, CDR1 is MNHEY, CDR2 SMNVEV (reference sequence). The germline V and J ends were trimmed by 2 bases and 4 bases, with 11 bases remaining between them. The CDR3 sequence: CASSLAGVGYGYTF. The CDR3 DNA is TGTGCCAGCAGTTTAGCCGGGGTCGGCTATGGCTACACCTTC.

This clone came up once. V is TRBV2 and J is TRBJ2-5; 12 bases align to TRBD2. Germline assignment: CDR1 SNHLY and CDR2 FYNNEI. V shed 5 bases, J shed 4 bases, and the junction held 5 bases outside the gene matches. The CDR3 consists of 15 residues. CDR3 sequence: CASSLGLAGIETQYF. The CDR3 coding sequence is TGTGCCAGCAGTCTGGGACTAGCGGGCATAGAGACCCAGTACTTC.

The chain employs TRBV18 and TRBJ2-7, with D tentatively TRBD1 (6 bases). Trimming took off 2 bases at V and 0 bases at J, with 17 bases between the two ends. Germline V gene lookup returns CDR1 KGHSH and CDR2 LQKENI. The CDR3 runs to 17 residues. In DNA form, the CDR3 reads TGTGCCAGCTCACCATACCAACAGGGTGGGTCCTCCTACGAGCAGTACTTC. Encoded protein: CASSPYQQGGSSYEQYF.

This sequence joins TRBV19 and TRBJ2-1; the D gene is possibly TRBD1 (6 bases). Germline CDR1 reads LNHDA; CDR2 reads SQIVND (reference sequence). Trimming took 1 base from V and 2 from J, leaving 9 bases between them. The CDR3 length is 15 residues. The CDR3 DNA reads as TGTGCCAGTAGTATAGTCAGGGGTACCTACAATGAGCAGTTCTTC. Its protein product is CASSIVRGTYNEQFF. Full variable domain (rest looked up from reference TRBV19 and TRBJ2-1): DGGITQSPKYLFRKEGQNVTLSCEQNLNHDAMYWYRQDPGQGLRLIYYSQIVNDFQKGDIAEGYSVSREKKESFPLTVTSAQKNPTAFYLCASSIVRGTYNEQFFGPGTRLTVL.

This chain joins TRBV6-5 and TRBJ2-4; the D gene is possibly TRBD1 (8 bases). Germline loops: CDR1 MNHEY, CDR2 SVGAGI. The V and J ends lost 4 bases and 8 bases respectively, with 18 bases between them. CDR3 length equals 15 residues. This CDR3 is CASSSQGAGGDIQYF. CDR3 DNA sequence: TGTGCCAGCAGTTCCCAGGGGGCAGGGGGGGACATTCAGTACTTC.

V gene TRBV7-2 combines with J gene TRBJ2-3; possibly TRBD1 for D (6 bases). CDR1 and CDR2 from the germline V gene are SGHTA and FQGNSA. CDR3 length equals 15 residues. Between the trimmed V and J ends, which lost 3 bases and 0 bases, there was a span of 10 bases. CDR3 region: CASSFRDTSTDTQYF. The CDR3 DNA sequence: TGTGCCAGCAGCTTCCGGGACACTAGCACAGATACGCAGTATTTT.

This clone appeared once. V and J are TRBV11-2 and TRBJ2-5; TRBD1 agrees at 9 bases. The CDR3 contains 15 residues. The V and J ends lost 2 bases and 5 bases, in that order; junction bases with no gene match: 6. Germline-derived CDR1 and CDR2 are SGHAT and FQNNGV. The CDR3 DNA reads TGTGCCAGCAGCTTAATTCCGGGACAGGGTGAGACCCAGTACTTC. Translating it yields CASSLIPGQGETQYF.

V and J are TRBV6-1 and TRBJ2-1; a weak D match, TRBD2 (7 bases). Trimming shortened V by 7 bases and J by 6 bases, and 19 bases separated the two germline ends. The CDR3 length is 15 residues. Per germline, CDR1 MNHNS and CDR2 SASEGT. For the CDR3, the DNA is TGTGCCAGCACCCAAAGGGGGGGCCTTTTCAATGAGCAGTTCTTC. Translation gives CASTQRGGLFNEQFF.

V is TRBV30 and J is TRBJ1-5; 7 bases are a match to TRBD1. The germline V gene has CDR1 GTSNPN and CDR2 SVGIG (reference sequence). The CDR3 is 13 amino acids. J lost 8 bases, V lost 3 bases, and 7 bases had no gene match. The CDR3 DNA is TGTGCCTGGAGCCGGGACAGAGGGGAGCCCCAGCATTTT. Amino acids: CAWSRDRGEPQHF.

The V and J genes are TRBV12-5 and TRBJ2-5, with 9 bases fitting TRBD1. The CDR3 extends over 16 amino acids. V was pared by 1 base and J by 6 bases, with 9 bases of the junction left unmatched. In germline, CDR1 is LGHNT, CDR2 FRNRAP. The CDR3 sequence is CASGLDTDRGWQTQYF. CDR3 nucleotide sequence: TGTGCTAGTGGTTTGGATACGGACAGGGGTTGGCAGACCCAGTACTTC.

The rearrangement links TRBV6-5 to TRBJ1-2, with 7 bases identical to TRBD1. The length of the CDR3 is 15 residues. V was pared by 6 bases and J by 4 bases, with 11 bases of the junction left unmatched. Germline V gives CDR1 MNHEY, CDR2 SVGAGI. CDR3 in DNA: TGTGCCAGCAGACCTCGTCCGGACAGGAGCTATGGCTACACCTTC. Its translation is CASRPRPDRSYGYTF.

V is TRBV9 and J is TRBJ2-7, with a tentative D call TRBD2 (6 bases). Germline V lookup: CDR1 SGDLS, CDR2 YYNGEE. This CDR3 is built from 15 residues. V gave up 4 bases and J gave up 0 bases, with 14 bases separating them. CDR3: CASSIRDSSSYEQYF. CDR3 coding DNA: TGTGCCAGCAGCATCCGGGACTCGAGCTCCTACGAGCAGTACTTC.